Detailed here is one T cell receptor (beta chain). Data came from immunoSEQ multiplex PCR; TCRdb stores just in-frame clones and leaves some out. Among around 190,000 clones listed, around nine tenths were seen once. The data stem from a study of T cell responses to AZD1222 COVID-19 vaccine. Combined were second doses at about 4 or about 12 weeks. This CDR3 contains 15 residues. Germline-derived CDR1 and CDR2 are SGHNT and YYREEE (reference sequence). The J segment lost 6 bases and the V segment lost 0 bases, leaving 4 bases of the junction unmatched. This receptor was identified in an adult who received the AZD1222 COVID-19 vaccine. Sample: peripheral blood, taken 28 days after the second AZD1222 dose. The chain is built from TRBV5-4 and TRBJ2-2; 8 bases align to TRBD2. The CDR3: CASSLAGRGAGELFF. CDR3 sequence (DNA): TGTGCCAGCAGCTTGGCTGGGCGGGGGGCCGGGGAGCTGTTTTTT.